This TCR beta chain came from a study of shared clonotypes between healthy human individuals. The CDR3 is made up of 18 amino acids. Trimming stripped 10 bases from V and 1 base from J, with 26 bases between. CDR1 is MGHDK and CDR2 is SYGVNS in the germline V gene. With respect to this clone: The antigen remains unidentified.

Overall study results and limits: Memory subsets generally showed lower estimated richness than naive subsets.

TCRdb's copy holds only in-frame clones and misses some; the assay was immunoSEQ multiplex PCR. Found here are about 2.4 million clones, under 95% of them singletons; the top ten hold approximately 0.36%. What was sequenced was naive CD4+ T cells from PBMCs. Subset specified: CD45RA+ positively selected. This clonotype originated in a man between 18 and 29 years old in good health. Some clones in this sample may be carry-over from other donors' samples. This rearrangement joins TRBV25-1 to TRBJ2-1, with D perhaps given as TRBD1 or TRBD2 (5 bases each). This chain's CDR3 is CATNPGMGRRVSYNEQFF. The DNA for the CDR3 is TGTGCCACTAACCCAGGGATGGGACGACGGGTATCCTACAATGAGCAGTTCTTC.